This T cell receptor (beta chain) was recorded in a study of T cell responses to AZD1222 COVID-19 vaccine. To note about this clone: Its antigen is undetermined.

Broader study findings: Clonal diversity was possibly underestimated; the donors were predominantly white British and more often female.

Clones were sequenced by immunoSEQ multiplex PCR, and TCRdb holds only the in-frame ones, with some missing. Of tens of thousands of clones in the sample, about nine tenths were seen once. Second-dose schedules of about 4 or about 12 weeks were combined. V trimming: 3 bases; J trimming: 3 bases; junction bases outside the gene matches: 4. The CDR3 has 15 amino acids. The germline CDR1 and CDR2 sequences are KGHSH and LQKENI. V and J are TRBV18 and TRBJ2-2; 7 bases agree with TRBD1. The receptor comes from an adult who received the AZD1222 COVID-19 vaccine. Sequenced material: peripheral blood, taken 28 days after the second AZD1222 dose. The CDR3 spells CASSPRTGDTGELFF. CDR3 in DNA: TGTGCCAGCTCACCCCGGACAGGAGACACCGGGGAGCTGTTTTTT.